This T cell receptor (beta chain) was identified in a study of T cells after yellow fever vaccination. Notes on the study in general: Re-detected after boosting: most primary clones, about 95% of CD4 and under 90% of CD8. The secondary response peaked faster, at day 5 versus 15, but was weaker. The bulk population could contribute abundant contaminating clonotypes to FACS-sorted repertoires.

The CDR3 runs to 13 residues. Germline V gene data show CDR1 as SEHNR and CDR2 as FQNEAQ (reference sequence). V lost 1 base and J 6 bases, leaving 7 bases between the germline ends. With respect to this clonotype: Its antigen is not identified.

Production of TCR cDNA was by 5'RACE template switching, which also added a universal primer site and UMIs. TCRdb reprocessed the 5' RACE reads with MiXCR, giving one entry per CDR3 protein. The sample lists some 320,000 distinct CDR3 sequences, roughly 8.7% occurring once. The sequence was collected from a man younger than 35 who received the YFV17D yellow fever vaccine. The specimen was PBMCs, collected on the day of the first yellow fever vaccination. The chain employs TRBV7-9 and TRBJ2-1; the D is unclear. The DNA for the CDR3 is TGTGCCAGCAGCTTAGAATGGGGCAATGAGCAGTTCTTC. The encoded protein is CASSLEWGNEQFF.